These T cell receptor beta chains were read from a single sample in a study of blood T cell repertoires in COVID-19. Profiled with immunoSEQ multiplex PCR; TCRdb holds only in-frame clones, not every one. The sample yields about 80,000 clones, about 83% seen once. The sample consisted of peripheral blood. The receptors stem from a young man with acute or convalescent COVID-19. Both conserved end residues are part of each CDR3. The order of the fields is J gene, V gene, D gene, clone size, CDR3 protein, CDR3 DNA. The D gene is left open where the match is weak. Where a row states a size, it is once, few, many or the class of an expanded clone; other rows omit it.

>TRBJ2-3|TRBV6-1|TRBD1|.
CASSEGPTGTDITDTQYF
TGTGCCAGCAGTGAGGGACCCACCGGGACAGATATTACAGATACGCAGTATTTT
>TRBJ2-7|TRBV2|.|.
CASSESGSYEQYF
TGTGCCAGCAGTGAGTCCGGGAGTTACGAGCAGTACTTC
>TRBJ2-5|TRBV7-2|.|.
CASAGRLQETQYF
TGTGCCAGCGCGGGGCGGCTACAAGAGACCCAGTACTTC
>TRBJ2-5|TRBV2|.|.
CASVRGTRETQYF
TGTGCCAGCGTTAGGGGGACCCGCGAGACCCAGTACTTC
>TRBJ2-7|TRBV6-5|.|.
CASSPHRVQEQYF
TGTGCCAGCAGCCCCCACAGGGTTCAGGAGCAGTACTTC
>TRBJ2-7|TRBV9|TRBD2|.
CASSPTSGRDEQYF
TGTGCCAGCAGCCCCACTAGCGGGAGGGATGAGCAGTACTTC
>TRBJ2-3|TRBV25-1|.|once
CASSKRGSTDTQYF
TGTGCCAGCAGTAAAAGGGGTAGCACAGATACGCAGTATTTT
>TRBJ1-5|TRBV6-1|.|.
CASSEGAGGNQPQHF
TGTGCCAGCAGTGAAGGGGCAGGGGGCAATCAGCCCCAGCATTTT
>TRBJ2-2|TRBV4-1|TRBD2|.
CASSGIISGRGTGELFF
TGCGCCAGCAGCGGAATCATTAGCGGGAGGGGCACCGGGGAGCTGTTTTTT
>TRBJ1-6|TRBV6-5|.|.
CASRPRHDSPLHF
TGTGCCAGCAGACCGCGTCACGATTCACCCCTCCACTTT
>TRBJ2-3|TRBV7-2|.|.
CASSLTGLDTDTQYF
TGTGCCAGCAGCTTAACAGGCTTGGACACAGATACGCAGTATTTT
>TRBJ2-5|TRBV6-5|.|.
CASSYSTRGTETQYF
TGTGCCAGCAGTTACTCGACCCGGGGTACGGAGACCCAGTACTTC
>TRBJ2-1|TRBV20-1|TRBD2|.
CSASTGLAVYNEQFF
TGCAGTGCTAGTACGGGACTAGCGGTTTACAATGAGCAGTTCTTC
>TRBJ1-2|TRBV14|TRBD1|.
CASSQVTGGPIRDGYTF
TGTGCCAGCAGCCAAGTGACAGGGGGGCCGATCAGAGATGGCTACACCTTC
>TRBJ1-5|TRBV28|TRBD1|.
CASRFDRGPNQPQHF
TGTGCCAGCAGATTTGACAGGGGTCCCAATCAGCCCCAGCATTTT
>TRBJ2-1|TRBV9|TRBD2|.
CASSVRGRADNEQFF
TGTGCCAGCAGCGTACGTGGGAGGGCGGACAATGAGCAGTTCTTC
>TRBJ1-1|TRBV7-2|.|.
CASSFLLTGTEAFF
TGTGCCAGCAGCTTCCTTTTGACAGGCACTGAAGCTTTCTTT
>TRBJ2-7|TRBV28|TRBD1|.
CASSRTGNSYEQYF
TGTGCCAGCAGTCGGACAGGGAACTCCTACGAGCAGTACTTC
>TRBJ2-2|TRBV19|TRBD1|.
CASRRTGGYTGELFF
TGTGCCAGTCGACGGACAGGGGGCTACACCGGGGAGCTGTTTTTT
>TRBJ2-3|TRBV6-2/TRBV6-3|.|few
CASSYTGSTDTQYF
TGTGCCAGCAGTTATACGGGGTCCACAGATACGCAGTATTTT
>TRBJ2-7|TRBV28|.|.
CASSFVGGLLYEQYF
TGTGCCAGCAGTTTTGTAGGAGGTTTACTGTACGAGCAGTACTTC
>TRBJ2-1|TRBV5-1|TRBD2|.
CASTFLAGSNNEQFF
TGCGCCAGCACCTTCTTAGCGGGATCAAACAATGAGCAGTTCTTC
>TRBJ1-1|TRBV18|.|.
CASSPPGNLNTEAFF
TGTGCCAGCTCACCACCGGGCAACCTGAACACTGAAGCTTTCTTT
>TRBJ2-1|TRBV2|TRBD1|.
CASGRTGGNEQFF
TGTGCCAGCGGTCGGACAGGGGGGAATGAGCAGTTCTTC
>TRBJ1-2|TRBV7-2|.|.
CASSPINNLQAHYGYTF
TGTGCCAGCAGCCCCATCAACAACCTACAGGCTCACTATGGCTACACCTTC
>TRBJ2-2|TRBV29-1|.|.
CSARMGWGAGELFF
TGCAGCGCCCGGATGGGGTGGGGAGCCGGGGAGCTGTTTTTT
>TRBJ2-3|TRBV7-9|.|.
CASSPLGGSTDTQYF
TGTGCCAGCAGCCCGCTTGGAGGATCGACAGATACGCAGTATTTT
>TRBJ1-3|TRBV19|.|.
CASREGQALSGNTIYF
TGTGCCAGTAGGGAGGGCCAGGCCCTCTCTGGAAACACCATATATTTT
>TRBJ2-7|TRBV10-3|.|.
CAIRSNSPYEQYF
TGTGCCATCAGAAGTAACAGCCCCTACGAGCAGTACTTC
>TRBJ1-2|TRBV27|.|.
CASSLFEGGGYTF
TGTGCCAGCAGTTTGTTCGAGGGTGGCGGCTACACCTTC
>TRBJ2-7|TRBV4-1|TRBD1|.
CASSPKGAGTYEQYF
TGCGCCAGCAGCCCGAAGGGGGCAGGGACCTACGAGCAGTACTTC
>TRBJ2-2|TRBV12-3/TRBV12-4|.|.
CASRGGEAGELFF
TGTGCCAGCCGCGGAGGCGAGGCCGGGGAGCTGTTTTTT
>TRBJ1-6|TRBV6-1|TRBD1|.
CASSDLPGQASPLHF
TGTGCCAGCAGTGATCTTCCGGGACAGGCATCACCCCTCCACTTT
>TRBJ2-1|TRBV3-1/TRBV3-2|TRBD1|.
CASSNRGSYNEQFF
TGTGCCAGCAGCAACAGGGGCTCCTACAATGAGCAGTTCTTC
>TRBJ2-7|TRBV29-1|.|few
CSVQGSSYEQYF
TGCAGCGTTCAGGGGAGCTCCTACGAGCAGTACTTC
>TRBJ1-5|TRBV30|.|.
CAWSPRGGFYQPQHF
TGTGCCTGGAGTCCCCGGGGGGGGTTTTATCAGCCCCAGCATTTT
>TRBJ2-2|TRBV5-1|.|.
CASSLAGGTSTGELFF
TGCGCCAGCAGCTTGGCTGGAGGTACGAGCACCGGGGAGCTGTTTTTT
>TRBJ2-7|TRBV27|.|.
CASSLSGLSGGLAAYEQYF
TGTGCCAGCAGTTTATCGGGCCTTTCCGGGGGGCTAGCGGCCTACGAGCAGTACTTC
>TRBJ2-7|TRBV4-1|TRBD1|.
CASSHLGTGPYEQYF
TGCGCCAGCAGCCACCTCGGGACAGGGCCCTACGAGCAGTACTTC
>TRBJ2-7|TRBV7-8|.|once
CASSYPLGNPYEQYF
TGTGCCAGCAGTTACCCCCTTGGCAACCCCTACGAGCAGTACTTC
>TRBJ1-2|TRBV18|TRBD1|.
CASSPGTGGLNYGYTF
TGTGCCAGCTCACCCGGGACAGGGGGGCTGAACTATGGCTACACCTTC
>TRBJ1-1|TRBV11-2|.|.
CASSLDLGAEEAFF
TGTGCCAGCAGCTTAGATCTAGGGGCGGAGGAAGCTTTCTTT